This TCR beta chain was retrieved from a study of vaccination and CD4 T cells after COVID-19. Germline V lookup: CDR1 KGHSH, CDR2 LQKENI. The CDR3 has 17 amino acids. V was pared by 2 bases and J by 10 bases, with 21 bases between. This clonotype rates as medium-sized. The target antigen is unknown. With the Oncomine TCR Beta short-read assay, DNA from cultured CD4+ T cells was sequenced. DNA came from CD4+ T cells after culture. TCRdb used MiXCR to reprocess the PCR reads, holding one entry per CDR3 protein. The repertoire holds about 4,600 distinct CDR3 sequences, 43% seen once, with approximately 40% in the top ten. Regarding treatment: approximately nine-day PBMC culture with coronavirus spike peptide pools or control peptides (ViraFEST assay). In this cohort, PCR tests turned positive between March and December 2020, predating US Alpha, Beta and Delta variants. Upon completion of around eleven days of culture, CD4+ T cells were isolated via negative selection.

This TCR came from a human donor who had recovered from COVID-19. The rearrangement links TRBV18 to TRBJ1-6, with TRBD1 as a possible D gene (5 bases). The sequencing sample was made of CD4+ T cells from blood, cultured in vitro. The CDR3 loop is CASSPRSLGTSGSPLHF. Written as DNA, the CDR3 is TGTGCCAGCTCACCAAGGAGTTTGGGGACGTCGGGCTCACCCCTCCACTTT.